The sequence of this T cell receptor beta chain was determined in a study of CD8 T cells in Susac syndrome (dated by TCRdb to between 2018 and 2020). About the full investigation: Among the Susac syndrome patients who were sequenced, clinically active disease was present in about six and clinical remission was observed in 8 or 9. At blood withdrawal, Susac syndrome patients were either therapy-naive, taking corticosteroids (in some cases with IVIg as well), or taking IVIg alone. The study used repertoire sequencing to test whether antigen drove CD8+ T cell activation and differentiation in Susac syndrome. CD8+ T cell repertoire clonality was compared between 12 healthy donors, some 14 Susac syndrome patients and 15 multiple sclerosis patients.

What the study reported, not specific to this receptor: The study acknowledged that relatively few individuals were included in the TCR sequencing and HLA analysis. In the total CD8+ and CD8+ TEMRA repertoires, about 16 and five Susac-specific public clones, respectively, were identified. Clonal expansion was observed in Susac syndrome CD8+ repertoires, with the highest expansion in CD8+ TEMRA cells and greater expansion in clinically active than in remitting patients.

With respect to this clonotype: This clone's antigen is unknown. Base qualities are not provided; no much larger clone lies one nucleotide away.

RNA was extracted using the RNeasy kit, and about 0.5 to 1 ug of the RNA was reverse transcribed with random hexamers. TCR beta CDR3 regions were amplified with the immunoSEQ multiplex PCR assay covering 54 Vbeta and 13 Jbeta segments. To correct PCR amplification bias, a synthetic template baseline was used for both primer optimization and computational correction. The authors' analysis ran thus. Only productive sequences were kept, with reads annotated to V, D and J genes according to IMGT and analyzed in immunoSEQ Analyzer. Clonality was calculated as one minus the Shannon entropy normalized by log2 of the number of productive unique sequences. For each patient and control, public and private clones were evaluated among the 100 most prevalent clones. Clones were defined as Susac-specific when absent from the healthy and MS cohorts, from approximately 1,100 published viral clones and from other ImmuneACCESS disease sequences. In TCRdb, the public reads were trimmed at Q25 with fastp and aligned with MiXCR, with productive beta chains retained. Identical CDR3 protein sequences are pooled into one entry, listed with their most common genes and DNA. The V and J calls were determined by TCRdb, not by the authors. This sample has about 190,000 distinct CDR3 sequences in its table, and 95% of those were observed once. Of the sample, around 0.16% falls within the top ten clones.

Peripheral blood CD8+ and CD4+ T cells from healthy donors, Susac syndrome patients and multiple sclerosis patients were profiled using high-throughput TCR beta sequencing. The Susac syndrome patients fulfilled recently defined diagnostic criteria for either definite or probable disease. CD8+ TEMRA cells were enriched by FACS, while bulk CD8+ and CD4+ T cells were purified by magnetic negative isolation. Blood was collected in EDTA tubes and processed within 24 hours, with PBMCs isolated through density gradient centrifugation. PBMCs destined for TCR sequencing were cryopreserved in liquid nitrogen and later thawed in a 37 °C water bath. Purity of sorted or isolated CD4+, CD8+ and CD8+ TEMRA cells was at least 90%. V drops 3 bases and J drops 3 bases, leaving 5 bases in between. Inclusive of the bounding cysteine and phenylalanine, the CDR3 is 12 residues long. Only the CDR3 DNA stays, 36 bases, in frame from base 1.

The origin of this receptor is a human donor with Susac syndrome. Here the chain combines TRBV12-3 or TRBV12-4 and TRBJ1-1, with the D segment identity uncertain. Sequencing was carried out using CD8+ T cells from PBMCs. The CDR3 in this case is CASSLGYTEAFF. The bases read TGTGCCAGCAGTTTGGGCTACACTGAAGCTTTCTTT.